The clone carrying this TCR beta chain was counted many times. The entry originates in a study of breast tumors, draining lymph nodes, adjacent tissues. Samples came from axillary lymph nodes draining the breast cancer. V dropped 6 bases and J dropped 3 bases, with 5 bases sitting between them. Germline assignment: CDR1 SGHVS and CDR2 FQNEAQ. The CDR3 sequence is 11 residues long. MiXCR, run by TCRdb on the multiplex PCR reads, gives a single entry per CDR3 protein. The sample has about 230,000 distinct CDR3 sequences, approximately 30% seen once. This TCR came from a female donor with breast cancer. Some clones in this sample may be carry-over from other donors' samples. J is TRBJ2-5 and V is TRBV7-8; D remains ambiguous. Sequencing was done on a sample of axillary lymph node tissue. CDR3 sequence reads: CASSAKETQYF. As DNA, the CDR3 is TGTGCCAGCAGTGCTAAAGAGACCCAGTACTTC.